This T cell receptor (beta chain) was retrieved from a study of T cells in Graves' hyperthyroidism and ophthalmopathy. About the research overall: At initial diagnosis, before any treatment had begun, peripheral blood was obtained. General observations from the study: Among clonotypes expanded in thyroid above 0.001, most were also found in blood.

At least ten counts were recorded for this clonotype. Its antigen is as yet unknown. With duration under 3 months, ophthalmopathy was active: Clinical Activity Score at least 3, NOSPECS at least 4. It was uncontrolled infection, other autoimmune disease, pregnancy or lactation that excluded patients. V shed 6 bases and J 1 base; nucleotides not matched to a gene: 11. The CDR3 sequence is 17 residues long. Germline V CDR1 and CDR2: MDHEN, SYDVKM. Using RNA transcripts as the source, TCR beta CDR3 regions were amplified. TCR CDR3 underwent first-round RT-PCR with the HTBI primer set. One entry per CDR3 protein, called by TCRdb with MiXCR from the multiplex PCR reads. The data show roughly 600,000 distinct CDR3 sequences, with approximately 14% seen just once and about 12% held by the top ten.

This receptor was obtained from a woman aged 45 to 65 with Graves' ophthalmopathy. The chain uses TRBV28 and TRBJ2-7, with 11 bases aligning to TRBD2. Sequenced input: blood. The CDR3 coding sequence is TGTGCCAGCAGCCCCGGGACTAGCGGTTCTATTTCCTACGAGCAGTACTTC. It translates to CASSPGTSGSISYEQYF.